This TCR beta chain was identified during a study of T cells in Graves' hyperthyroidism and ophthalmopathy. This clonotype showed up many times. Its antigen is as yet unknown. At one boundary the junction diverges from the germline segment, which might be a read error. Ophthalmopathy cases scored 3 or more on the Clinical Activity Score and 4 or more on NOSPECS grade, with duration below 3 months. TCR beta CDR3 sequences were amplified from RNA transcripts. The HTBI set primed first-round TCR CDR3 RT-PCR. Each CDR3 protein is one row after TCRdb ran MiXCR on the multiplex PCR reads. The table has approximately 610,000 distinct CDR3 sequences, about 15% seen once. Study conclusions and caveats: The model made its ophthalmopathy prediction, and onset followed a median roughly six months later.

In germline, CDR1 is MDHEN, CDR2 SYDVKM. The CDR3 has 13 amino acids. The chain joins TRBV28 to TRBJ2-7, with 8 bases aligning to TRBD1. This sequence originates from a woman in her thirties or forties with Graves' ophthalmopathy. The sample taken for sequencing was blood. The DNA for the CDR3 is TGTGCCAGCAGTCGGACAGGGAGAGGCGTCGGGAACTTC. It translates to CASSRTGRGVGNF. The full variable domain, completed using reference TRBV28 and TRBJ2-7, is DVKVTQSSRYLVKRTGEKVFLECVQDMDHENMFWYRQDPGLGLRLIYFSYDVKMKEKGDIPEGYSVSREKKERFSLILESASTNQTSMYLCASSRTGRGVGNFGPGTRLTVT.